The clone carrying this T cell receptor beta chain was counted ten times or more. This record comes from a study of neurological immune-mediated disorders. TCRdb re-called the 5' RACE reads with MiXCR, one entry per CDR3 protein. This sample has 15,000 to 20,000 distinct CDR3 sequences, with approximately 12% found just once. Trimming left V 6 bases short and J 6 bases short, with 18 bases between. From germline, CDR1 is DFQATT and CDR2 SNEGSKA (reference sequence). The CDR3 runs to 14 residues. This clonotype originated in a woman aged 45-60 years in good health. The V call is TRBV20-1, the J call TRBJ2-4; weak D call: TRBD1 (6 bases). Material: CD8+ T cells from blood. CDR3 sequence: CSAMGPDSVNIQYF. CDR3 nucleotide sequence: TGCAGTGCAATGGGCCCGGACAGTGTAAACATTCAGTACTTC.